What follows is one T cell receptor beta chain and its context. This clone was counted a few times. Its cognate antigen has yet to be identified. Base qualities were left out, and no much larger clone turns up one base away. The CDR3 numbers 13 residues from cysteine through phenylalanine. Kept here is only the CDR3 DNA, which spans 39 bases and is read in frame from base 1. Germline trimming: 4 bases from V, 4 bases from J; junction bases outside gene matches: 3. From a lookup of the germline V gene, CDR1 and CDR2 are SGHRS and YFSETQ. From each donor, a single peripheral blood sample of about 100 mL on average was drawn into heparinised tubes. A BD FACSAria II was used to sort naive, central memory, regulatory and stem cell-like memory CD4+ T cells with a panel that included CD45RO, CCR7, CD25, CD127, CD95 and CD27. Every sorted population had a purity above 95%. Right away, PBMCs were isolated by Lymphoprep density gradient centrifugation and were stained directly, with no culture step. Samples were stained and sorted in pairs, with one healthy donor and one patient per experiment, so that batch effects were minimized.

These data come from a study of beta chain features in type 1 diabetes (dated by TCRdb to 2016 to 2018). Study-wide context: No differences in mean age, gender distribution, total cell number or subset yield were found between patients and healthy donors. A total of roughly 98,000,000 sorted cells were examined across all samples, and RNA yield correlated strongly with the number of cells per subset. The study compared TCRB repertoires of sorted circulating CD4+ T cell subsets between recently diagnosed type 1 diabetes patients and matched healthy donors. Whereas all 28 donors provided naive and central memory subsets, regulatory and stem cell-like memory subsets were isolated from just 8 patients and roughly 8 healthy donors. Paper-wide results and their limitations: Type 1 diabetes patients showed a moderate but significant shortening of TCRB CDR3 length in all four CD4+ subsets. Because small numbers of individuals were included in the HLA sub-analyses, any influence of HLA type on TCRB rearrangement was left unresolved. At VDJ recombination sites, patients with type 1 diabetes made fewer insertions and deleted more nucleotides, a pattern implying thymic rearrangement abnormalities. The naive, central memory and regulatory TCRB repertoires appeared to resemble one another more closely among patients than among healthy donors. Shorter templates might be favored by PCR, yet because patient and control samples were amplified and corrected together, any such skew would affect both groups equally. Because cDNA was sequenced instead of genomic DNA, activated cells with high expression could be over-represented, although the groups did not differ in activation or CD3 levels.

All of the isolated RNA was reverse transcribed with the High Capacity cDNA Reverse Transcription Kit, so expressed TCRB transcripts were sequenced. Naive, central memory and regulatory T cell samples underwent deep immunoSEQ sequencing, averaging around 3.7 million total reads per sample. Sorted cells were lysed in RLT buffer, and RNA was extracted using DNase-treated RNeasy Micro or Mini kits according to cell number. Each cell subset was processed on its own to prevent cross-contamination, while patient and healthy donor samples were processed together. Using the immunoSEQ multiplex PCR, TCRB sequences were amplified from cDNA into 87-bp fragments spanning the CDR3 region. The amplicons were sequenced using the Illumina HiSeq platform. On the authors' methods: PCR bias was computationally corrected using synthetic template baselines, reads within Hamming distance 2 were collapsed, and singletons that could not be merged were discarded. Reads were aligned against IMGT so that V, D and J genes, CDR3 length and insertions or deletions at six rearrangement sites could be assigned. Clonotype counts were normalized to sorted cell number within each subset before computing true diversity and Gini coefficients with the tcR R package. The overlap coefficient, calculated on TCRB nucleotide sequences, was used to quantify repertoire sharing. Not all clones reach the TCRdb copy of this immuneACCESS table, which keeps in-frame sequences only. Checked studies attribute under half of the gap to unresolved V genes and leave the rest unexplained. The DNA was the basis for D and trimming; V, J and clone size are from that table. The sample profile shows about 240,000 clones; less than 35% of them were found once. The top ten constitute around 4% of the sample.

Source material: central memory CD4+ T cells from blood. The sequence derives from a man younger than 45 in good health. The rearranged chain carries TRBV5-1 and TRBJ2-5, and 8 bases in between align with TRBD1. Here the CDR3 is given as CASSQGARETQYF. The DNA sequence follows: TGCGCCAGCAGCCAGGGGGCCCGAGAGACCCAGTACTTC. Supplemented by the reference TRBV5-1 and TRBJ2-5 proteins around the CDR3, the complete variable domain is KAGVTQTPRYLIKTRGQQVTLSCSPISGHRSVSWYQQTPGQGLQFLFEYFSETQRNKGNFPGRFSGRQFSNSRSEMNVSTLELGDSALYLCASSQGARETQYFGPGTRLLVL.